This section outlines one TCR beta chain sequence together with its context. These data come from a study of control samples from healthy donors and cancer patients. Clones were read by immunoSEQ multiplex PCR, and TCRdb kept only the in-frame ones, dropping some. The sample yields 100,000 to 150,000 clones, more than 75% seen once. The CDR3 has 18 amino acids. The V and J ends lost 4 bases and 8 bases, in that order; junction bases with no gene match: 13. Germline assignment: CDR1 SGHRS and CDR2 YFSETQ. This receptor was taken from a man in his forties in good health. The chain combines TRBV5-1 with TRBJ2-1; 15 bases map to TRBD2. The material sequenced was blood. The CDR3 region is CASSRAIRTSGGGDEQFF. The CDR3 DNA reads TGCGCCAGCAGCAGGGCGATCCGGACTAGCGGGGGGGGCGATGAGCAGTTCTTC.